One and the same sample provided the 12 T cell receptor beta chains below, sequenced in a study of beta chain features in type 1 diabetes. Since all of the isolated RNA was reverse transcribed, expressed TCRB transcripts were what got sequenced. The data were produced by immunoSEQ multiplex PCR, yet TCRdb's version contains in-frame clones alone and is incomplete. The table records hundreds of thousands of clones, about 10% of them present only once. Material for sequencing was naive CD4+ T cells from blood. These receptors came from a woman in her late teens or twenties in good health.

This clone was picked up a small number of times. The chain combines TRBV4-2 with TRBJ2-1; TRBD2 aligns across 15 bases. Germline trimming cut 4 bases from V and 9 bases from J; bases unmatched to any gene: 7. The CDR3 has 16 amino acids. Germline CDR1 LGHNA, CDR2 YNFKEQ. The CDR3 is CASSPLGLAGGREQFF. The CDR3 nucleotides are TGTGCCAGCAGCCCACTCGGACTAGCGGGGGGGCGTGAGCAGTTCTTC.

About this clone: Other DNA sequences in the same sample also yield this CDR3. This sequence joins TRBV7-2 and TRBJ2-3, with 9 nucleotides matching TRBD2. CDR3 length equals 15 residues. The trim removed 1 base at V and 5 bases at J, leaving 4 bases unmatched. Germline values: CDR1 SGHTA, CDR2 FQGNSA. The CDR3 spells CASSLEAGGGDTQYF. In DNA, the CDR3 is TGTGCCAGCAGCTTAGAAGCGGGAGGAGGAGATACGCAGTATTTT. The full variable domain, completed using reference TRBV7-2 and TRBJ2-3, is GAGVSQSPSNKVTEKGKDVELRCDPISGHTALYWYRQSLGQGLEFLIYFQGNSAPDKSGLPSDRFSAERTGGSVSTLTIQRTQQEDSAVYLCASSLEAGGGDTQYFGPGTRLTVL.

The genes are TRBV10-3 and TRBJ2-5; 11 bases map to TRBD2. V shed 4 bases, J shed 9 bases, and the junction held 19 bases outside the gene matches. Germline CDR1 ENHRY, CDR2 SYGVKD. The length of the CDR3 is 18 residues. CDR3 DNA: TGTGCCATCAGTGCCTGGCAGGTTCTAGCGGGGGGAGATCAGGCCCAGTACTTC. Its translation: CAISAWQVLAGGDQAQYF.

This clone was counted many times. The CDR3 coding sequence is TGTGCCAGCAGCGTTGAGATCCCGGTCTACGAGCAGTACTTC. Translation: CASSVEIPVYEQYF. The chain uses TRBV9 and TRBJ2-7; D not certain. Trimming pared 2 bases from V and 3 bases from J, leaving 12 bases between. This CDR3 is 14 amino acids long. Germline loops: CDR1 SGDLS, CDR2 YYNGEE.

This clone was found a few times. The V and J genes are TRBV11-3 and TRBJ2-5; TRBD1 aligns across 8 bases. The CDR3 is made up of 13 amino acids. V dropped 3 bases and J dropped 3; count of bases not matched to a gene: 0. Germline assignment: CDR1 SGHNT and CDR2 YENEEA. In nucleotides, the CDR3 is TGTGCCAGCAGCTTGGGACAGGAAGAGACCCAGTACTTC. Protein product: CASSLGQEETQYF.

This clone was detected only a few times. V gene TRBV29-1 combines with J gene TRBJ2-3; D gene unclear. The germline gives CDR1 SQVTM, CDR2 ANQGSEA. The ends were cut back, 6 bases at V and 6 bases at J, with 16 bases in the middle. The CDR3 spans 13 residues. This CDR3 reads CSVQTSGSDTQYF. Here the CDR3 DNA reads TGCAGCGTCCAAACGTCGGGTTCGGATACGCAGTATTTT.

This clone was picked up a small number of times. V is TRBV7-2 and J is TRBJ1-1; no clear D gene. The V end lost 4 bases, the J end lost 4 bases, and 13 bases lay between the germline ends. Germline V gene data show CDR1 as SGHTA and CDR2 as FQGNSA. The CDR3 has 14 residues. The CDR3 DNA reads TGTGCCAGCAGCTCCTCCGGCCGAAGCACTGAAGCTTTCTTT. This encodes CASSSSGRSTEAFF.

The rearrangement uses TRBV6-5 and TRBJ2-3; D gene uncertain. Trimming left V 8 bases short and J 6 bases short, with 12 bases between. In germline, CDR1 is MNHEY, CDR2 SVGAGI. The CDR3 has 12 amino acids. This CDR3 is CASESPGDTQYF. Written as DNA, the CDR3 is TGTGCCAGCGAGAGTCCCGGTGATACGCAGTATTTT.

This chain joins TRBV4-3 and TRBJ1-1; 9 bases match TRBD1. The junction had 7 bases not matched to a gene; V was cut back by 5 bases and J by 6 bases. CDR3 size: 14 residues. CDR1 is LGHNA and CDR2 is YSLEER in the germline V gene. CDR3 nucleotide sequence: TGCGCCAGCAGCGGAGAACAGGGGGCGGCTGAAGCTTTCTTT. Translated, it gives CASSGEQGAAEAFF.

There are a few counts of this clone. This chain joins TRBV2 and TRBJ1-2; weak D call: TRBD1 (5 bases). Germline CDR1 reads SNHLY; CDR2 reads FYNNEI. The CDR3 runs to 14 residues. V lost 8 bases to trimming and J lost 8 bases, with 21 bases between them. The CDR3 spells CASSPFATAGGYTF. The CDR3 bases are TGTGCCAGCTCCCCCTTCGCGACAGCGGGCGGCTACACCTTC.

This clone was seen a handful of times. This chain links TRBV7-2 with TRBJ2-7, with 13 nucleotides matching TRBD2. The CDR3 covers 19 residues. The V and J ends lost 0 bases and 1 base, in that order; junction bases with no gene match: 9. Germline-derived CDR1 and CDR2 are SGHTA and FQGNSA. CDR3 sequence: CASSLALWTSGRPSYEQYF. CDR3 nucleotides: TGTGCCAGCAGCTTAGCCTTATGGACTAGCGGGAGACCTTCCTACGAGCAGTACTTC. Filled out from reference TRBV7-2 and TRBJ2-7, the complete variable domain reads GAGVSQSPSNKVTEKGKDVELRCDPISGHTALYWYRQSLGQGLEFLIYFQGNSAPDKSGLPSDRFSAERTGGSVSTLTIQRTQQEDSAVYLCASSLALWTSGRPSYEQYFGPGTRLTVT.

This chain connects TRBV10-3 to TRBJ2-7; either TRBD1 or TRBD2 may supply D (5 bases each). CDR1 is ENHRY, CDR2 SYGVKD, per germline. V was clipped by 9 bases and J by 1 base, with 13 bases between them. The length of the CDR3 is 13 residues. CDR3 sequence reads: CAIRDDNSYEQYV. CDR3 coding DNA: TGTGCCATACGGGACGACAATTCCTACGAGCAGTACGTC.